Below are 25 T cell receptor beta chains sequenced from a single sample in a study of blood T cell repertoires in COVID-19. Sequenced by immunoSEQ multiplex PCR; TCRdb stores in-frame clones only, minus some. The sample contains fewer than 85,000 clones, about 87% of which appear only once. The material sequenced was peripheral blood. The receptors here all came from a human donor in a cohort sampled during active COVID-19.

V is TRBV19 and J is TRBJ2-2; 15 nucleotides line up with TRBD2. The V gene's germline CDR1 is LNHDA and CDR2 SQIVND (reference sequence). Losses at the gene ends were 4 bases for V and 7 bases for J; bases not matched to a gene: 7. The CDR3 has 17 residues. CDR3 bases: TGTGCCAGTAGTACCCCCGGACTAGCGGGGGGGCACGGGGAGCTGTTTTTT. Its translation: CASSTPGLAGGHGELFF.

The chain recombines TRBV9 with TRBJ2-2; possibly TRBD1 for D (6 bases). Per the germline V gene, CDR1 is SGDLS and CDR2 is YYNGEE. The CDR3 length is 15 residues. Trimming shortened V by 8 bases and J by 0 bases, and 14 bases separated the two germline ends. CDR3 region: CASTTGQTNTGELFF. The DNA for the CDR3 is TGTGCCAGTACCACAGGACAGACGAACACCGGGGAGCTGTTTTTT.

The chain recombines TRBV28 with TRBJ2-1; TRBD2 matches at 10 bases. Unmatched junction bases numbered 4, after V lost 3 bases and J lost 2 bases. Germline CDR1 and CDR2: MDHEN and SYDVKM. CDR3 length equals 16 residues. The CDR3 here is CASSFTLAGTYNEQFF. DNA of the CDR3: TGTGCCAGCAGTTTCACACTAGCGGGGACCTACAATGAGCAGTTCTTC.

The CDR3 coding sequence is TGTGCCAGCAGCCCCCAAACCGGGTGGAGCGGGGGGGCGGAAAATGAGCAGTTCTTC. Its protein is CASSPQTGWSGGAENEQFF. The rearrangement uses TRBV3-1 (or the pseudogene TRBV3-2) and TRBJ2-1, with 10 bases that match TRBD2. The CDR3 runs to 19 residues. Germline CDR1 is LGHDT and CDR2 is YNNKEL (reference sequence). Trimming removed 4 bases from V and 7 bases from J; junction bases left unmatched: 19.

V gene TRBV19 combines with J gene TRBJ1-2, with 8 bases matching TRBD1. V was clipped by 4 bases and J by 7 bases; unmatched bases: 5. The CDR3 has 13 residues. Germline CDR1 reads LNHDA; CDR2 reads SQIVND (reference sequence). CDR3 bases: TGTGCCAGTAGTACGGACAGGGAAAGTGGCTACACCTTC. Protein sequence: CASSTDRESGYTF.

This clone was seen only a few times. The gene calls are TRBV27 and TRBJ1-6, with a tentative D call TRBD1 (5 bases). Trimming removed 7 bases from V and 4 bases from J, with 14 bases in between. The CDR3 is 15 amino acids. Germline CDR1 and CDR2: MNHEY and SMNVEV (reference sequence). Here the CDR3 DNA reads TGTGCCAGCACAACAGGCGATTTTTATAATTCACCCCTCCACTTT. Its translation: CASTTGDFYNSPLHF.

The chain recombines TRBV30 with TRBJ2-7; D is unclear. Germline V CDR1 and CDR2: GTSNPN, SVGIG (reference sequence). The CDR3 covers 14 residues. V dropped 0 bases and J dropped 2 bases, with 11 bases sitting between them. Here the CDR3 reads CAWSVIRLPYEQYF. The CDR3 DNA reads TGTGCCTGGAGTGTAATCAGGCTTCCCTACGAGCAGTACTTC.

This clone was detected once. CDR3 amino acids: CAWSVRVEAFF. The CDR3 nucleotides are TGTGCCTGGAGTGTGAGGGTTGAAGCTTTCTTT. This rearrangement joins TRBV30 to TRBJ1-1; D unresolved. Germline values: CDR1 GTSNPN, CDR2 SVGIG (reference sequence). V dropped 0 bases and J dropped 7 bases, with 6 bases sitting between them. CDR3 length: 11 amino acids. The variable domain in full, completed from reference TRBV30 and TRBJ1-1, reads SQTIHQWPATLVQPVGSPLSLECTVEGTSNPNLYWYRQAAGRGLQLLFYSVGIGQISSEVPQNLSASRPQDRQFILSSKKLLLSDSGFYLCAWSVRVEAFFGQGTRLTVV.

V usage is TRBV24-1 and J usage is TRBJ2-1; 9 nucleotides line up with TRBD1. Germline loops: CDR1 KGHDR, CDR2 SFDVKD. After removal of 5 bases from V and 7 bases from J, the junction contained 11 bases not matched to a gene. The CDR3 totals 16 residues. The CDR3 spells CATSVSTGGFSNEQFF. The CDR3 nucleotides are TGTGCCACCAGTGTTTCGACAGGGGGTTTTTCTAATGAGCAGTTCTTC.

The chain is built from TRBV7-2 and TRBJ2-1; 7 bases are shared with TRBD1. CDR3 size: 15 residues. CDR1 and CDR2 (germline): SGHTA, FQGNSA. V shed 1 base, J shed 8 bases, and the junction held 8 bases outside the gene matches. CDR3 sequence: CASSLGFTGVYEQFF. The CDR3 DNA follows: TGTGCCAGCAGCTTAGGGTTTACAGGGGTCTATGAGCAGTTCTTC.

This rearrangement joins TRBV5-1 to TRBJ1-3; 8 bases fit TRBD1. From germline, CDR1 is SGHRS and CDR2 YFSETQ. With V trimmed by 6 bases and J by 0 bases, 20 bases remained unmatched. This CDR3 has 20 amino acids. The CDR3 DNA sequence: TGCGCCAGCACCTCCGGGACAGGACCTTTCAGAGGGGTCTCTGGAAACACCATATATTTT. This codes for CASTSGTGPFRGVSGNTIYF.

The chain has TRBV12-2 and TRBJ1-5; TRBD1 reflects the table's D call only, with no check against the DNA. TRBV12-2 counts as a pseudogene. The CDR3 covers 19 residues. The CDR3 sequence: CASRLASGTSFWSNQPQHF. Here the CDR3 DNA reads TGTGCAAGTCGCTTAGCGTCCGGGACAAGCTTTTGGAGCAATCAGCCCCAGCATTTT.

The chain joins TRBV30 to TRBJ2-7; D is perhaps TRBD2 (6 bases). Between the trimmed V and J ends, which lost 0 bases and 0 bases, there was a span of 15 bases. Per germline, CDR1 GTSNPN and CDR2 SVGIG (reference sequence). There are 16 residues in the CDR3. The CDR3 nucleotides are TGTGCCTGGAGTGTAGGGTGGGGAGGACCCTCCTACGAGCAGTACTTC. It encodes CAWSVGWGGPSYEQYF. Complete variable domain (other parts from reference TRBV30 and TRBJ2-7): SQTIHQWPATLVQPVGSPLSLECTVEGTSNPNLYWYRQAAGRGLQLLFYSVGIGQISSEVPQNLSASRPQDRQFILSSKKLLLSDSGFYLCAWSVGWGGPSYEQYFGPGTRLTVT.

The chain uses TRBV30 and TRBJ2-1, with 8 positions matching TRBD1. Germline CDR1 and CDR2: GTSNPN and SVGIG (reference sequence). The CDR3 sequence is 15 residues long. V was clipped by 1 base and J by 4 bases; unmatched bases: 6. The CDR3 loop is CAWSAGGGMYNEQFF. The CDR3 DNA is TGTGCCTGGAGTGCAGGGGGCGGTATGTACAATGAGCAGTTCTTC. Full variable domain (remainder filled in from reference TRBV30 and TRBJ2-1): SQTIHQWPATLVQPVGSPLSLECTVEGTSNPNLYWYRQAAGRGLQLLFYSVGIGQISSEVPQNLSASRPQDRQFILSSKKLLLSDSGFYLCAWSAGGGMYNEQFFGPGTRLTVL.

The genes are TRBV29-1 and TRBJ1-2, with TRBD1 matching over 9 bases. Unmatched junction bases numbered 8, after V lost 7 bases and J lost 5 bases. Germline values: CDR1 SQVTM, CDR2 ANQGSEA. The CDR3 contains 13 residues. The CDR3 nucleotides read TGCAGCGCCGTCCGGGACAGGGATTATGGCTACACCTTC. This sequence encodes CSAVRDRDYGYTF.

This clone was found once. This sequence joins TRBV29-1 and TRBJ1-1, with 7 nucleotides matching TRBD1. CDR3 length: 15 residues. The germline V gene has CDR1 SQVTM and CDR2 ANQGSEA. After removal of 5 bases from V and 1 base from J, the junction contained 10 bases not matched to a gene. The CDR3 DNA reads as TGCAGCGTTACTAATACCGGGACAGAGAACACTGAAGCTTTCTTT. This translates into CSVTNTGTENTEAFF.

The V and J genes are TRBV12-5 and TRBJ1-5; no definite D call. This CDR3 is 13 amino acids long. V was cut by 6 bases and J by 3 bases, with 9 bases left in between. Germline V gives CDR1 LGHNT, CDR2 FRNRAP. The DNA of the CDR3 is TGTGCTAGTGGAACAGAGATCAATCAGCCCCAGCATTTT. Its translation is CASGTEINQPQHF.

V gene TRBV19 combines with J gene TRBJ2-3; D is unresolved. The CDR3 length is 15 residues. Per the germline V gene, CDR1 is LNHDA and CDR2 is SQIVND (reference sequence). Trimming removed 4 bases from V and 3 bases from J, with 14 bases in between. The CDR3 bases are TGTGCCAGTAGTAGCCGTGCCTCACAAACAGATACGCAGTATTTT. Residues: CASSSRASQTDTQYF.

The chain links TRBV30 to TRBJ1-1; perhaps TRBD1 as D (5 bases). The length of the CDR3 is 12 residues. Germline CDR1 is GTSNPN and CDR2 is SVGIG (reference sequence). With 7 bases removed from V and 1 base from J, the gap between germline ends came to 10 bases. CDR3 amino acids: CASSRANTEAFF. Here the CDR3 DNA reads TGTGCCTCGTCCAGGGCGAACACTGAAGCTTTCTTT.

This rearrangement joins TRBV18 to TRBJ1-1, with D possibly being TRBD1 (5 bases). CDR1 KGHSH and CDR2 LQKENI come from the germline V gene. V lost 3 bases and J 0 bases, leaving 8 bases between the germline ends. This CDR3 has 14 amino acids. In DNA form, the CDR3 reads TGTGCCAGCTCACCCGACAGAGTGAACACTGAAGCTTTCTTT. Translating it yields CASSPDRVNTEAFF.

This CDR3 is CASSSETGSYSNQPQHF. DNA of the CDR3: TGTGCCAGCAGCTCGGAAACAGGGAGTTATAGCAATCAGCCCCAGCATTTT. This chain joins TRBV5-8 and TRBJ1-5; perhaps TRBD1 as D (6 bases). CDR1 is SGHTS and CDR2 is YDEGEE in the germline V gene. The CDR3 is 17 residues long. V lost 3 bases and J lost 0, with 16 bases in between.

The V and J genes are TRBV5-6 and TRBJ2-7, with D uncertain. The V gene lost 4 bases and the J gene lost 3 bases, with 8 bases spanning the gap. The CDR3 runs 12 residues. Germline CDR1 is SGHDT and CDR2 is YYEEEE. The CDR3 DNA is TGTGCCAGCAGCCGTACAAGCTACGAGCAGTACTTC. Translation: CASSRTSYEQYF.

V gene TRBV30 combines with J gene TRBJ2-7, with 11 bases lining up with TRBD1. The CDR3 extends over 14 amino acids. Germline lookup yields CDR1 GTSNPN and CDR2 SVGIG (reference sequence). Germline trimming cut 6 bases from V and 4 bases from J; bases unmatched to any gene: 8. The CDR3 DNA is TGTGCCTGTCCAACCGGGACAGGGGGATACGAGCAGTACTTC. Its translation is CACPTGTGGYEQYF.

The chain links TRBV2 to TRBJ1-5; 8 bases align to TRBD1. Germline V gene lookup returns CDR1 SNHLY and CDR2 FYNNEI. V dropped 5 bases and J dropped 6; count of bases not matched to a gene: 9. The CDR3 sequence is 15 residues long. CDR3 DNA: TGTGCCAGCAGTCCACGGACAGGGTATAGTCAGCCCCAGCATTTT. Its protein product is CASSPRTGYSQPQHF.

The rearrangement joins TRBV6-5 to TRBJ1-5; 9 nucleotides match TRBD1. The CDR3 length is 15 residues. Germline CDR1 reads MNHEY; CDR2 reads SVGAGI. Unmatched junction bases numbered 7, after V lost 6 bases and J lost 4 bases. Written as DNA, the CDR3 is TGTGCCAGCAGCGCTGGGACAGGGTTGAATCAGCCCCAGCATTTT. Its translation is CASSAGTGLNQPQHF.